The sequence of this TCR beta chain was determined in a study of graft-versus-host responses after intestinal transplantation. Remarks on this clone: Antigen: not known. Other nucleotide sequences from this sample produce the same CDR3.

CDR1 SGHRS and CDR2 YFSETQ come from the germline V gene. The CDR3 spans 13 residues. Trimming took off 1 base at V and 4 bases at J, with 5 bases between the two ends. Sequencing was performed with immunoSEQ multiplex PCR; in TCRdb, only in-frame clones are kept and a portion is missing. The sample lists approximately 88,000 clones, approximately 94% occurring once. The receptor was isolated from a human donor who was the organ donor for an intestinal transplant. V usage is TRBV5-1 and J usage is TRBJ2-2; D is perhaps TRBD1 (5 bases). The sequenced sample was unstimulated CD4+ T cells sorted from spleen or lymph node cells, obtained before transplant. The CDR3 reads CASSLQGTGELFF. The CDR3 DNA sequence: TGCGCCAGCAGCTTGCAGGGCACCGGGGAGCTGTTTTTT.